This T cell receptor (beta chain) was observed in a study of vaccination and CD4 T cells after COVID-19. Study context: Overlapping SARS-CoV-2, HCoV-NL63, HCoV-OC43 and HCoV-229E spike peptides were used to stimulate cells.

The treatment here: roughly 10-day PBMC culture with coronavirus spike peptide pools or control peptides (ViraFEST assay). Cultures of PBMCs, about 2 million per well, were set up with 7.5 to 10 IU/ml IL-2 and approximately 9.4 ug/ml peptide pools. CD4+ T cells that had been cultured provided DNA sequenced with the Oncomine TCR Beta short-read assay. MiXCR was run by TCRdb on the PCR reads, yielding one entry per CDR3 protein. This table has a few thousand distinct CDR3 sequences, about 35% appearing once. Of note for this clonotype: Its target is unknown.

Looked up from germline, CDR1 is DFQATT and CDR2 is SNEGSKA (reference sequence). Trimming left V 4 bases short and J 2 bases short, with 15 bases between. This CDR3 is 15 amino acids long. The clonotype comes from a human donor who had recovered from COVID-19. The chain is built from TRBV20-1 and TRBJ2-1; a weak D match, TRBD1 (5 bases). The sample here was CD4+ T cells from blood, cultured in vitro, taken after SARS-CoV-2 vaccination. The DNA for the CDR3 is TGCAGTGCTATTTTAGACAGCCGGGCCTACAATGAGCAGTTCTTC. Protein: CSAILDSRAYNEQFF.